The 17 T cell receptor beta chains below were found in one sample sequenced in a study of blood T cell repertoires in COVID-19. Method: immunoSEQ multiplex PCR; TCRdb's copy keeps in-frame clones and lacks some. The table lists approximately 300,000 clones, approximately 91% of them singletons, with 4.5% to 6.5% in the top ten. The material sequenced was PBMCs or T cells enriched from blood (not recorded which). These receptors were taken from a man in his fifties or sixties who had recovered from COVID-19.

The rearrangement uses TRBV6-5 and TRBJ2-5; maybe TRBD2 (5 bases). The V gene lost 8 bases and the J gene lost 2 bases, with 6 bases spanning the gap. This CDR3 region has 11 residues. From germline, CDR1 is MNHEY and CDR2 SVGAGI. The CDR3 loop reads CASWEQETQYF. CDR3 DNA sequence: TGTGCCAGCTGGGAGCAAGAGACCCAGTACTTC.

CDR3 in DNA: TGTGCCAGCAGTACCCCTACGGCAGATACGCAGTATTTT. Its translation is CASSTPTADTQYF. The V call is TRBV12-3 or TRBV12-4, the J call TRBJ2-3; D is undetermined. V lost 5 bases to trimming and J lost 4 bases, with 10 bases between them. The CDR3 runs to 13 residues.

This chain connects TRBV7-8 to TRBJ2-7; D might be TRBD1 (5 bases). The CDR3 covers 18 residues. Germline V gene sequence: CDR1 SGHVS, CDR2 FQNEAQ. Trimming left V 5 bases short and J 5 bases short, with 28 bases between. The CDR3 protein is CASSTIGLVAGRKNEQYF. DNA for the CDR3: TGTGCCAGCAGCACTATTGGTCTCGTGGCAGGGCGAAAGAACGAGCAGTACTTC.

The rearrangement links TRBV14 to TRBJ2-6; D is ambiguous. Germline values: CDR1 SGHDN, CDR2 FVKESK. The length of the CDR3 is 15 residues. Trimming removed 1 base from V and 0 bases from J, with 4 bases in between. The CDR3 protein is CASSQASSGANVLTF. The DNA of the CDR3 is TGTGCCAGCAGCCAAGCCAGCTCTGGGGCCAACGTCCTGACTTTC.

In this sample, this clone turned up once. V is TRBV6-5 and J is TRBJ2-7, with a tentative D call TRBD1 (5 bases). The germline gives CDR1 MNHEY, CDR2 SVGAGI. The CDR3 length is 16 residues. The germline V and J ends were trimmed by 0 bases and 1 base, with 13 bases remaining between them. CDR3 amino acids: CASSYSSRVGSYEQYF. CDR3 DNA sequence: TGTGCCAGCAGTTACTCGTCCAGGGTGGGGTCCTACGAGCAGTACTTC.

This clone was seen just once. The gene calls are TRBV7-3 and TRBJ2-2; D not certain. The germline V and J ends were trimmed by 4 bases and 6 bases, with 9 bases remaining between them. This CDR3 has 13 residues. The germline V gene has CDR1 SGHTA and CDR2 FQGTGA. The chain's CDR3 is CASSYRQSGELFF. The CDR3 bases are TGTGCCAGCAGCTACCGACAATCCGGGGAGCTGTTTTTT.

The sample holds one count of this clone. The gene calls are TRBV18 and TRBJ1-2; 7 nucleotides agree with TRBD1. The CDR3 loop spans 14 amino acids. V was pared by 2 bases and J by 8 bases, with 8 bases of the junction left unmatched. The germline CDR1 and CDR2 sequences are KGHSH and LQKENI. The CDR3 bases are TGTGCCAGCTCACCAACAGACAGGGTCGACGGCTACACCTTC. This translates into CASSPTDRVDGYTF.

The CDR3 region is CASSDRGAQYF. In DNA form, the CDR3 reads TGTGCCAGCAGTGACAGGGGGGCCCAGTACTTC. The genes are TRBV6-1 and TRBJ2-5, with a weak D call TRBD1 (7 bases). Deletions cut 3 bases from V and 9 bases from J, with 8 bases between. Germline V CDR1 and CDR2: MNHNS, SASEGT. The CDR3 loop spans 11 amino acids.

The gene calls are TRBV20-1 and TRBJ1-5, with 11 bases that match TRBD1. The CDR3 is made up of 16 amino acids. The V segment lost 3 bases and the J segment 5 bases; nucleotides outside the gene matches: 9. Germline V gene lookup returns CDR1 DFQATT and CDR2 SNEGSKA (reference sequence). In DNA, the CDR3 is TGCAGTGCTAGTGCTTTTACGGGACAGGGGGATCAGCCCCAGCATTTT. Translation gives CSASAFTGQGDQPQHF.

The chain uses TRBV19 and TRBJ2-5; 10 bases are a match to TRBD2. Trimming at V came to 3 bases and at J to 5 bases, leaving 6 bases not matched to a gene. The CDR3 covers 15 residues. Germline values: CDR1 LNHDA, CDR2 SQIVND (reference sequence). The CDR3 coding sequence is TGTGCCAGTAGTATTGGCCTAGCGGGAGTTGAGACCCAGTACTTC. Translated, it gives CASSIGLAGVETQYF.

The chain carries TRBV11-2 and TRBJ1-1; TRBD1 aligns across 11 bases. The CDR3 sequence is 16 residues long. The germline gives CDR1 SGHAT, CDR2 FQNNGV. Unmatched junction bases numbered 10, after V lost 5 bases and J lost 5 bases. The CDR3 region has the DNA TGTGCCAGCAGCCTAAACCCGGACAGGGGGCAGACTGAAGCTTTCTTT. Protein sequence: CASSLNPDRGQTEAFF.

The chain recombines TRBV4-1 with TRBJ1-1; D is uncertain. The V and J ends lost 0 bases and 7 bases respectively, with 6 bases between them. The CDR3 runs to 12 residues. Germline CDR1 MGHRA, CDR2 YSYEKL. CDR3 sequence reads: CASSQDRGEAFF. CDR3 coding DNA: TGCGCCAGCAGCCAAGATCGCGGTGAAGCTTTCTTT.

This chain connects TRBV6-5 to TRBJ1-2; TRBD1 aligns across 7 bases. Germline CDR1 MNHEY, CDR2 SVGAGI. The CDR3 runs 15 residues. J was trimmed by 8 bases and V by 0 bases; bases with no gene match: 9. As DNA, the CDR3 is TGTGCCAGCAGTTACTCGGGACAGAAATTATCGGGCTACACCTTC. Protein: CASSYSGQKLSGYTF.

This chain links TRBV6-5 with TRBJ1-5; the D gene is possibly TRBD1 (5 bases). Trimming took off 4 bases at V and 6 bases at J, with 10 bases between the two ends. CDR1 MNHEY and CDR2 SVGAGI come from the germline V gene. The CDR3 is made up of 13 amino acids. CDR3 coding DNA: TGTGCCAGCAGTTTGGCGGGGCGTCAGCCCCAGCATTTT. Amino acid sequence: CASSLAGRQPQHF.

This clone is a singleton in its sample. This CDR3 reads CASSATQGTNEKLFF. CDR3 DNA: TGTGCCAGCAGCGCGACACAGGGGACTAATGAAAAACTGTTTTTT. The genes are TRBV7-9 and TRBJ1-4, with 7 bases fitting TRBD1. The germline V gene has CDR1 SEHNR and CDR2 FQNEAQ (reference sequence). The CDR3 has 15 amino acids. V dropped 5 bases and J dropped 2; count of bases not matched to a gene: 5.

This clone was seen just once. This chain uses TRBV19 with TRBJ1-1, with 8 bases matching TRBD1. The V gene end was trimmed by 8 bases and the J gene end by 3 bases; junction bases not matched to a gene: 8. The CDR3 is made up of 14 amino acids. Germline V gene lookup returns CDR1 LNHDA and CDR2 SQIVND (reference sequence). The CDR3 region is CASGRGRADTEAFF. CDR3 coding DNA: TGTGCCAGTGGCAGGGGGCGAGCGGACACTGAAGCTTTCTTT.

The chain uses TRBV11-2 and TRBJ1-1; no definite D call. The V gene lost 6 bases and the J gene lost 6 bases, with 11 bases spanning the gap. From germline, CDR1 is SGHAT and CDR2 FQNNGV. The CDR3 extends over 12 amino acids. The DNA of the CDR3 is TGTGCCAGCAGTCCAGTGCTCGCTGAAGCTTTCTTT. The encoded protein is CASSPVLAEAFF. Full variable domain (remainder filled in from reference TRBV11-2 and TRBJ1-1): EAGVAQSPRYKIIEKRQSVAFWCNPISGHATLYWYQQILGQGPKLLIQFQNNGVVDDSQLPKDRFSAERLKGVDSTLKIQPAKLEDSAVYLCASSPVLAEAFFGQGTRLTVV.